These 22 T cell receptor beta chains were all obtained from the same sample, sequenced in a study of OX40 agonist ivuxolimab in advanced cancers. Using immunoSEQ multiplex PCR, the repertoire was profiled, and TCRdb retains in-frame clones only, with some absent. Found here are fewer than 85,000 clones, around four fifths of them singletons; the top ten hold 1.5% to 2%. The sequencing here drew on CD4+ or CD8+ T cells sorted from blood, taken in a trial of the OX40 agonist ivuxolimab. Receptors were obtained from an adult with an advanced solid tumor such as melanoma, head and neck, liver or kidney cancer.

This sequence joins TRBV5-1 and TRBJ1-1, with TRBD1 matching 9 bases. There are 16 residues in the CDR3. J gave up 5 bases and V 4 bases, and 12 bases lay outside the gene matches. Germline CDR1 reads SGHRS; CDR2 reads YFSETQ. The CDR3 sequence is CASSPTTGGLGTEAFF. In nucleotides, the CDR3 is TGCGCCAGCAGCCCGACGACAGGGGGTTTGGGTACTGAAGCTTTCTTT.

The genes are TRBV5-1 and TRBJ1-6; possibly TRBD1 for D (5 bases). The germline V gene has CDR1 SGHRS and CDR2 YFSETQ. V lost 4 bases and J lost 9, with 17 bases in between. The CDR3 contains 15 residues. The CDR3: CASSGGLQSGSPLHF. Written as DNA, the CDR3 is TGCGCCAGCAGCGGGGGACTGCAGAGTGGTTCACCCCTCCACTTT.

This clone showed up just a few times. This CDR3 is CASKQGDGYTF. The CDR3 DNA is TGTGCCAGCAAGCAGGGAGATGGCTACACCTTC. This chain connects TRBV2 to TRBJ1-2; the D gene is possibly TRBD1 (5 bases). CDR1 and CDR2 (germline): SNHLY, FYNNEI. V lost 7 bases and J lost 6, with 9 bases in between. The CDR3 runs to 11 residues.

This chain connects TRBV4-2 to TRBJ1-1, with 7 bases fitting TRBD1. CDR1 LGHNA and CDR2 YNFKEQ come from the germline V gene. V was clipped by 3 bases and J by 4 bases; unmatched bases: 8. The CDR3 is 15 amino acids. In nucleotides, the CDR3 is TGTGCCAGCAGCCAGAACAGGGGCCTGATCACTGAAGCTTTCTTT. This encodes CASSQNRGLITEAFF.

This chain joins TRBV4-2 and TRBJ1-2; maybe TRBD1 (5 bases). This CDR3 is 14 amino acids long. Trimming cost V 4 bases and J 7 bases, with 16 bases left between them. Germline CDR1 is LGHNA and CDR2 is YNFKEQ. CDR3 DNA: TGTGCCAGCAGCCCCAGCCGACGGGGGAGTGGCTACACCTTC. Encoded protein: CASSPSRRGSGYTF.

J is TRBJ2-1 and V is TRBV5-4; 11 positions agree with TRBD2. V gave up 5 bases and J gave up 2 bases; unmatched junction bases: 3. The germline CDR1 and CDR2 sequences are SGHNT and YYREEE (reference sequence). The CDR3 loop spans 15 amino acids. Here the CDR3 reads CASSQTSGAYNEQFF. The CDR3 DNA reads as TGTGCCAGCAGTCAGACTAGCGGGGCCTACAATGAGCAGTTCTTC. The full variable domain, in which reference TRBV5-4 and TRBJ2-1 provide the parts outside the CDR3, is ETGVTQSPTHLIKTRGQQVTLRCSSQSGHNTVSWYQQALGQGPQFIFQYYREEENGRGNFPPRFSGLQFPNYSSELNVNALELDDSALYLCASSQTSGAYNEQFFGPGTRLTVL.

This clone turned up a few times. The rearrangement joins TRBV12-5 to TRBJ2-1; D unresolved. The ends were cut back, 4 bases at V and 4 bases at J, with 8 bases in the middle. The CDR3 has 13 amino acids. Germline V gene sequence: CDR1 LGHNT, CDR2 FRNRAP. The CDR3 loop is CASGSDGYNEQFF. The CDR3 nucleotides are TGTGCTAGTGGTTCCGACGGTTACAATGAGCAGTTCTTC.

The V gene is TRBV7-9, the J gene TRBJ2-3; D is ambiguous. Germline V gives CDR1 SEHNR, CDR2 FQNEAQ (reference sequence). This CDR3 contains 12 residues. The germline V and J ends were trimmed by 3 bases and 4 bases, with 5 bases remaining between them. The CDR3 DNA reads TGTGCCAGCAGCTTTTCAGCAGATACGCAGTATTTT. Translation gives CASSFSADTQYF.

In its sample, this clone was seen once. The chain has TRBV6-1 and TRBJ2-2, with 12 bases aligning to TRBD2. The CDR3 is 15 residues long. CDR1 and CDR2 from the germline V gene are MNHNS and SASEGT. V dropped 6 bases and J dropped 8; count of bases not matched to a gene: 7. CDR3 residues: CASRSTSGRLGELFF. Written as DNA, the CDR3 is TGTGCCAGCAGATCTACTAGCGGGAGGTTGGGGGAGCTGTTTTTT.

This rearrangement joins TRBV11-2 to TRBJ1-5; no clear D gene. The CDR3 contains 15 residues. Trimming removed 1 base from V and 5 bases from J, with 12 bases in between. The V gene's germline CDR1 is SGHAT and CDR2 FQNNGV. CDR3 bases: TGTGCCAGCAGCTTAGTAGCGGGGTCCCATCAGCCCCAGCATTTT. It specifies CASSLVAGSHQPQHF. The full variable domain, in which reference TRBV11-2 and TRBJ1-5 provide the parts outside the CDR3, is EAGVAQSPRYKIIEKRQSVAFWCNPISGHATLYWYQQILGQGPKLLIQFQNNGVVDDSQLPKDRFSAERLKGVDSTLKIQPAKLEDSAVYLCASSLVAGSHQPQHFGDGTRLSIL.

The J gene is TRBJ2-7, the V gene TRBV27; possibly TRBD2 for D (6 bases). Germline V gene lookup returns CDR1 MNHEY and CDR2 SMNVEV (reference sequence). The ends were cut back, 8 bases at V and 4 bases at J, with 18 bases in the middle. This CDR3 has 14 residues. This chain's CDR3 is CASSRIGAGYEQYF. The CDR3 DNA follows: TGTGCCAGCTCCAGGATAGGGGCGGGATACGAGCAGTACTTC.

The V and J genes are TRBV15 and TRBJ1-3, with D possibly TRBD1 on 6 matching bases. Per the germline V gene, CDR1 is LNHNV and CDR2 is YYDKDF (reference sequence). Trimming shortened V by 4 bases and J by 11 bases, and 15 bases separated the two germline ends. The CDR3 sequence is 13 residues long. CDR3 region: CATSISLGGAIYF. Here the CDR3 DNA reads TGTGCCACCAGCATCTCCTTAGGGGGGGCCATATATTTT.

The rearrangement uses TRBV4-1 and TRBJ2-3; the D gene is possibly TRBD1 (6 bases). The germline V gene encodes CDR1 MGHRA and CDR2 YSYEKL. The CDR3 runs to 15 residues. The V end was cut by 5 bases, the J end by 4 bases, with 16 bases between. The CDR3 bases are TGCGCCAGCAGCTCAGGACAGCCAGGAGCAGATACGCAGTATTTT. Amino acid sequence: CASSSGQPGADTQYF.

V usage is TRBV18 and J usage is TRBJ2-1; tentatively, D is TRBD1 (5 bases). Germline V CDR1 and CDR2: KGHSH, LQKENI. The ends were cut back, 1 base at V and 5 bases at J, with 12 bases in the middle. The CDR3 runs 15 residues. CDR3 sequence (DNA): TGTGCCAGCTCACCACGGCAGGGCCGGGACAATGAGCAGTTCTTC. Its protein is CASSPRQGRDNEQFF.

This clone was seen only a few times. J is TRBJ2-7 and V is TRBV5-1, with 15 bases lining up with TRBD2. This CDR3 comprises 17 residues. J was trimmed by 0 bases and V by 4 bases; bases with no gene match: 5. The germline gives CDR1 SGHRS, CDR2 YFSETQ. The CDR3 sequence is CASSPGLAGGLSYEQYF. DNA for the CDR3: TGCGCCAGCAGCCCGGGACTAGCGGGGGGCCTCTCCTACGAGCAGTACTTC.

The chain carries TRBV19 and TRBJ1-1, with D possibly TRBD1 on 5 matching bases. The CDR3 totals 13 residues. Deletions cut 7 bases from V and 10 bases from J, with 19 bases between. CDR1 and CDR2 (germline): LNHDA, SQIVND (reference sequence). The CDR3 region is CASTMTDRRGAFF. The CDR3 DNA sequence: TGTGCCAGTACCATGACAGATCGCCGGGGAGCTTTCTTT. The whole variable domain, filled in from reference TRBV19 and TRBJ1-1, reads DGGITQSPKYLFRKEGQNVTLSCEQNLNHDAMYWYRQDPGQGLRLIYYSQIVNDFQKGDIAEGYSVSREKKESFPLTVTSAQKNPTAFYLCASTMTDRRGAFFGQGTRLTVV.

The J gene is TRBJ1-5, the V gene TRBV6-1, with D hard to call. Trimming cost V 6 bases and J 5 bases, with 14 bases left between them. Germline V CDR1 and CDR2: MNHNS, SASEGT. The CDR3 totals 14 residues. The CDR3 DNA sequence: TGTGCCAGCAGGCCCGGGTGGGGTGATCAGCCCCAGCATTTT. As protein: CASRPGWGDQPQHF.

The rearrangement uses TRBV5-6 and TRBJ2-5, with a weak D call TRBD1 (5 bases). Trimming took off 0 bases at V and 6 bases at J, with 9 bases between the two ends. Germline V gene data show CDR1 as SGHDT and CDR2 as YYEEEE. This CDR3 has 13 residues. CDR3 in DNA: TGTGCCAGCAGCTTGGGACAGTGGCAGACCCAGTACTTC. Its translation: CASSLGQWQTQYF. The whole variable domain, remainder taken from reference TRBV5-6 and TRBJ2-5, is DAGVTQSPTHLIKTRGQQVTLRCSPKSGHDTVSWYQQALGQGPQFIFQYYEEEERQRGNFPDRFSGHQFPNYSSELNVNALLLGDSALYLCASSLGQWQTQYFGPGTRLLVL.

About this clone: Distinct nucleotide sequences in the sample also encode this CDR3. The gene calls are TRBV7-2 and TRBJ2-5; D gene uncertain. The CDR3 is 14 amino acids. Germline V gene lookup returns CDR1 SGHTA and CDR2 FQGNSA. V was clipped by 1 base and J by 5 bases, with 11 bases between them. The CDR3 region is CASSLGVGGETQYF. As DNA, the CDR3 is TGTGCCAGCAGCTTAGGGGTGGGTGGGGAGACCCAGTACTTC.

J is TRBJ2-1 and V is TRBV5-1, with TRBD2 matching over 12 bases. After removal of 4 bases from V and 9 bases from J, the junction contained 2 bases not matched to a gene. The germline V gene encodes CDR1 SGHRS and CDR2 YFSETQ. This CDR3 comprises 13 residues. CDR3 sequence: CASSPLAGGEQFF. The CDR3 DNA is TGCGCCAGCAGCCCACTAGCGGGGGGTGAGCAGTTCTTC. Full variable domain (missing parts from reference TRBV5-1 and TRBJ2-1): KAGVTQTPRYLIKTRGQQVTLSCSPISGHRSVSWYQQTPGQGLQFLFEYFSETQRNKGNFPGRFSGRQFSNSRSEMNVSTLELGDSALYLCASSPLAGGEQFFGPGTRLTVL.

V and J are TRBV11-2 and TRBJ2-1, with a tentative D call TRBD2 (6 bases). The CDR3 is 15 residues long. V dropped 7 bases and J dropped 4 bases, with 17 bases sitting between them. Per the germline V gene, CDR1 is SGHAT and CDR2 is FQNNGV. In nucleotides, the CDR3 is TGTGCCAGCATCCTGGGATCAGCGGGTTACAATGAGCAGTTCTTC. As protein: CASILGSAGYNEQFF.

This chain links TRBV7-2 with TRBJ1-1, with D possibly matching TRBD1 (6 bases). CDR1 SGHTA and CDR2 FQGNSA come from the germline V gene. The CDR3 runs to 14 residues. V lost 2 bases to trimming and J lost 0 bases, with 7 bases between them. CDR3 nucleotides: TGTGCCAGCAGCTTACAGGGGCTGAACACTGAAGCTTTCTTT. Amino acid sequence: CASSLQGLNTEAFF.